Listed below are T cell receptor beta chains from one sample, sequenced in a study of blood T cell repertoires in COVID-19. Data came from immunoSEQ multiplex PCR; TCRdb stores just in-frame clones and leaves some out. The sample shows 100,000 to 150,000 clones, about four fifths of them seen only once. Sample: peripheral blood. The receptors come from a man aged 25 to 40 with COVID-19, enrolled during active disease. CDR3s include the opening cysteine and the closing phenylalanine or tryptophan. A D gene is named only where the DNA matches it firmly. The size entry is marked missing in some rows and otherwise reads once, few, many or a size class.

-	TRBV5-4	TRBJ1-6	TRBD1	TGTGCCAGCAGCTTGGAAGGGACAGGGAATAATTCACCCCTCCACTTT	CASSLEGTGNNSPLHF
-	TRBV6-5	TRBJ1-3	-	TGTGCCAGCAGTTTAAACTCTGGAAACACCATATATTTT	CASSLNSGNTIYF
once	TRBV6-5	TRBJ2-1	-	TGTGCCAGCACCTTGACAGGGAGGAATGAGCAGTTCTTC	CASTLTGRNEQFF
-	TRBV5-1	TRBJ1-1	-	TGCGCCAGCAGGAGGAGAACCACGGACACTGAAGCTTTCTTT	CASRRRTTDTEAFF
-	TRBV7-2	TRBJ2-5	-	TGTGCCAGCAGCCTAGCGGGACAGGGGTACCAAGAGACCCAGTACTTC	CASSLAGQGYQETQYF
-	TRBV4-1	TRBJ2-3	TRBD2	TGCGCCAGCAGCCATCTAGCGGGGGGGACAGATACGCAGTATTTT	CASSHLAGGTDTQYF
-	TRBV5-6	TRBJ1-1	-	TGTGCCAGCAGCCCGGGATCCTATGAAGCTTTCTTT	CASSPGSYEAFF
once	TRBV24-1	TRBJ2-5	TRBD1	TGTGCCACCAGTGATAGGAGACAGGGGCCCCCTATTGGGACCCAGTACTTC	CATSDRRQGPPIGTQYF
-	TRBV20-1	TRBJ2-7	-	TGCAGTGCTAGAAGGGGCTACGAGCAGTACTTC	CSARRGYEQYF
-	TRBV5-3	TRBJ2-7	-	TGTGCCAGAAGCCGCAAAGTAAGCGACGAGGGGACATTCTGGTACTTC	CARSRKVSDEGTFWYF
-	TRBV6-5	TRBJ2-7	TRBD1	TGTGCCAGCAGTTCTGGGACAGGCGAGCAGTACTTC	CASSSGTGEQYF
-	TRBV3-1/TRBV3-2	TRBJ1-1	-	TGTGCCAGCAGCCCCCGGACAGATTTGAACACTGAAGCTTTCTTT	CASSPRTDLNTEAFF
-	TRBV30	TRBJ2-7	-	TGTGCCTGGAGTGTACGGGGGACCGAGCAGTACTTC	CAWSVRGTEQYF
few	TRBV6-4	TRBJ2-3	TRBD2	TGTGCCAGCAGTGACTCGGGAGGGAGCACAGATACGCAGTATTTT	CASSDSGGSTDTQYF
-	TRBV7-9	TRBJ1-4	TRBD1	TGTGCCAGCAGCTCCCGACAGGGGGTAGGGATTAATGAAAAACTGTTTTTT	CASSSRQGVGINEKLFF
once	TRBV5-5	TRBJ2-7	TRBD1	TGTGCCAGCAGCTTGTGGGGACAGGGGGGCTACGAGCAGTACTTC	CASSLWGQGGYEQYF
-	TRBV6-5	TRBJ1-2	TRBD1	TGTGCCAGCAGTTGGACAGGGGGCTATGGCTACACCTTC	CASSWTGGYGYTF
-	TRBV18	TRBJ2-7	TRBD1	TGTGCCAGCTCACCCAGGACAGGGAAGGAGGCCGAGCAGTACTTC	CASSPRTGKEAEQYF
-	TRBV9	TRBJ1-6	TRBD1	TGTGCCAGCACCTCCGGACAGGGAGATTCACCCCTCCACTTT	CASTSGQGDSPLHF
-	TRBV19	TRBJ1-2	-	TGTGCTTCTCTCCCCGGGACTGGGAACTATGGCTACACCTTC	CASLPGTGNYGYTF
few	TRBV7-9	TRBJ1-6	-	TGTGCCAGCAGCCCCCAGGCCTTTAATTCACCCCTCCACTTT	CASSPQAFNSPLHF
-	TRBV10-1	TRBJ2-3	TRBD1	TGCGCCAGCAGTGAGTCGACAGGGCCAGATACGCAGTATTTT	CASSESTGPDTQYF
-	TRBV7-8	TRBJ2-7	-	TGTGCCAGCAGCTTCGGTCTTACAGACGAGCAGTACTTC	CASSFGLTDEQYF
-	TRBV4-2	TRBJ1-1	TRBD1	TGTGCCAGCAGCAAGGACAGGGACACTGAAGCTTTCTTT	CASSKDRDTEAFF
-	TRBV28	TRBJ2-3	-	TGTGCCAGCAGTTCTGCAAGCGAAACAGATACGCAGTATTTT	CASSSASETDTQYF
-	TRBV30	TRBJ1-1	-	TGTGCCTGGAGAGGCCCCTCTCCCCAGGGTGGCGACACTGAAGCTTTCTTT	CAWRGPSPQGGDTEAFF
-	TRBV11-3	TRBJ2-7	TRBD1	TGTGCCAGCAGCCGATATGGGACAGACCCCTACGAGCAGTACTTC	CASSRYGTDPYEQYF
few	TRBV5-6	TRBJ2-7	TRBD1	TGTGCCAGCAGCGACACCTTCCGGGACAGCAGTTACGAGCAGTACTTC	CASSDTFRDSSYEQYF
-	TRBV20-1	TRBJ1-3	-	TGCAGTGCTAGACAGGGAAACACCATATATTTT	CSARQGNTIYF
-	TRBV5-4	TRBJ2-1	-	TGTGCCAGCAGCTTTCGTAGTATCTCTGAGCAGTTCTTC	CASSFRSISEQFF
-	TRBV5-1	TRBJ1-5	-	TGCGCCAGCAGCCGGACAAGAATATCCAATCAGCCCCAGCATTTT	CASSRTRISNQPQHF
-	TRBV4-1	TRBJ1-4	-	TGCGCCAGCAGCCAAGTGACACAGGCAACTAATGAAAAACTGTTTTTT	CASSQVTQATNEKLFF
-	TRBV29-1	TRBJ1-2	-	TGCAGCGTTGTATGGCCCCAGGGGCATGGCTACACCTTC	CSVVWPQGHGYTF
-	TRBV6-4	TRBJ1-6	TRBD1	TGTGCCAGCAGGGATATGGGACAGGGTGAAAATTCACCCCTCCACTTT	CASRDMGQGENSPLHF
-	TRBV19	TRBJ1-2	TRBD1	TGTGCCAGTAGGGGACAGTCGTCCGACTATGGCTACACCTTC	CASRGQSSDYGYTF
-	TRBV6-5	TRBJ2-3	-	TGTGCCAGCAGTTACGGGCAGGGGACAGATACGCAGTATTTT	CASSYGQGTDTQYF
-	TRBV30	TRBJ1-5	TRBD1	TGTGCCTGGAGTCCCCGACAGGGGGCGAATCAGCCCCAGCATTTT	CAWSPRQGANQPQHF
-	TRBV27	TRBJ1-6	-	TGTGCCAGCAGTCTAATCGGGAATTCACCCCTCCACTTT	CASSLIGNSPLHF
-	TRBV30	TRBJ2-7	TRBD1	TGTGCCTGGACCCGGGACAGGGGTGGCGAGCAGTACTTC	CAWTRDRGGEQYF
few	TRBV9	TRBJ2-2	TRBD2	TGTGCCAGCAATCCGGGACTAGCGGGAGGGAGGCTGTTTTTT	CASNPGLAGGRLFF
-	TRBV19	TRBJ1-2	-	TGTGCCAGCTCCCCCGCCGGGACAAGTTATGGCTACACCTTC	CASSPAGTSYGYTF
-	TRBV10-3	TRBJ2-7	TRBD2	TGTGCCATCAGTACGACTAGCGGGAGAGGGCTAAGCTCCTACGAGCAGTACTTC	CAISTTSGRGLSSYEQYF
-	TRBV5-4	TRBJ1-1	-	TGTGCCAGCAGCTTGCGGGATATGAACACTGAAGCTTTCTTT	CASSLRDMNTEAFF
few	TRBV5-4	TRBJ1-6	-	TGTGCCAGCAGCCCACTGGGCTCCGGTTCACCCCTCCACTTT	CASSPLGSGSPLHF
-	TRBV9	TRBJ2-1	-	TGTGCCAGCAGCGCCCGGGGGTTAGAAAAACAGGAGCAGTTCTTC	CASSARGLEKQEQFF
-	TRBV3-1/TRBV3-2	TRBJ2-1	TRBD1	TGTGCCAGCAGCCTCTTGACAGGGAGCTCCTACAATGAGCAGTTCTTC	CASSLLTGSSYNEQFF
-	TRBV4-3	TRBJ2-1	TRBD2	TGCGCCAGCAGCCATTCTATCCCGGGGGGGTACAATGAGCAGTTCTTC	CASSHSIPGGYNEQFF
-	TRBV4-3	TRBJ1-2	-	TGCGCCAGCAGCCAAGCAGTAACAGGCCACTCTGGCTACACCTTC	CASSQAVTGHSGYTF
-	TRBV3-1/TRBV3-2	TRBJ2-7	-	TGTGCCAGCAGCCAAGGTCGGGGGAAGGCAACCTACGAGCAGTACTTC	CASSQGRGKATYEQYF
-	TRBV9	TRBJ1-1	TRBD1	TGTGCCAGCAGCGTCGGACAGGGTTCTACTGAAGCTTTCTTT	CASSVGQGSTEAFF
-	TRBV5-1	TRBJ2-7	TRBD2	TGCGCCAGCAGCTTTGGTGGGCGGGAGATGCCCTACGAGCAGTACTTC	CASSFGGREMPYEQYF
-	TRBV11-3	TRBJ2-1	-	TGTGCCAGCAGCCGTGGCGGCGGTACTAGGACTCCCAATGAGCAGTTCTTC	CASSRGGGTRTPNEQFF
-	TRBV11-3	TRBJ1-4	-	TGTGCCAGCAGCTTAGGAGGGAACGAAAAACTGTTTTTT	CASSLGGNEKLFF
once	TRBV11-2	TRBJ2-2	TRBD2	TGTGCCAGCAGCTTAGAGTGGAGGGAGGGACCCGGGGAGCTGTTTTTT	CASSLEWREGPGELFF
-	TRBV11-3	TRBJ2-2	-	TGTGCCAGCAGCTTAGCCGGGGGGCCGTACACCGGGGAGCTGTTTTTT	CASSLAGGPYTGELFF